The 30 T cell receptor beta chains presented below share a single source sample, sequenced in a study of blood T cell repertoires in COVID-19. TCRdb's table, derived via immunoSEQ multiplex PCR, lists solely in-frame clones and lacks some. Of 90,000 to 130,000 clones in the sample, approximately 86% were seen once. The sample comprised peripheral blood. The origin of the receptors is a man between 35 and 55 years old with acute or convalescent COVID-19.

The chain joins TRBV5-4 to TRBJ2-7, with 7 bases that match TRBD1. The CDR3 is 14 residues long. V gave up 3 bases and J gave up 2 bases; unmatched junction bases: 5. The V gene's germline CDR1 is SGHNT and CDR2 YYREEE (reference sequence). DNA for the CDR3: TGTGCCAGCAGCTCGGGACAGATAACCTACGAGCAGTACTTC. It is translated as CASSSGQITYEQYF.

This sequence joins TRBV29-1 and TRBJ1-1, with 7 nucleotides matching TRBD1. From germline, CDR1 is SQVTM and CDR2 ANQGSEA. This CDR3 has 13 residues. V was pared by 5 bases and J by 0 bases, with 3 bases of the junction left unmatched. For the CDR3, the DNA is TGCAGCGTTCTGACAGGGTTGAACACTGAAGCTTTCTTT. Its protein product is CSVLTGLNTEAFF.

The rearrangement links TRBV5-6 to TRBJ1-6; 12 nucleotides align to TRBD1. Trimming removed 4 bases from V and 7 bases from J; junction bases left unmatched: 6. The CDR3 spans 16 residues. Germline V CDR1 and CDR2: SGHDT, YYEEEE. The CDR3 sequence: CASSPGTGGGNSPLHF. The CDR3 DNA sequence: TGTGCCAGCAGCCCCGGGACAGGGGGCGGAAATTCACCCCTCCACTTT.

This chain joins TRBV4-1 and TRBJ2-3, with TRBD1 matching over 9 bases. Germline CDR1 is MGHRA and CDR2 is YSYEKL. V lost 1 base and J lost 4; bases outside the gene matches: 6. The CDR3 length is 16 residues. CDR3 region: CASSQAGTGFADTQYF. CDR3 nucleotides: TGCGCCAGCAGCCAAGCCGGGACAGGGTTCGCAGATACGCAGTATTTT.

This chain joins TRBV14 and TRBJ2-7; 8 nucleotides match TRBD2. CDR1 is SGHDN and CDR2 is FVKESK in the germline V gene. CDR3 length: 14 residues. Germline trimming cut 4 bases from V and 0 bases from J; bases unmatched to any gene: 2. CDR3 amino acids: CASSLAGPSYEQYF. In nucleotides, the CDR3 is TGTGCCAGCAGCCTAGCGGGGCCCTCCTACGAGCAGTACTTC.

The rearrangement joins TRBV2 to TRBJ1-1, with D tentatively TRBD1 (5 bases). Germline V CDR1 and CDR2: SNHLY, FYNNEI. V was pared by 3 bases and J by 3 bases, with 11 bases between. The CDR3 has 14 amino acids. The DNA for the CDR3 is TGTGCCAGCAGTGATGGACCGGGGGACACTGAAGCTTTCTTT. Amino acids: CASSDGPGDTEAFF.

The V call is TRBV14, the J call TRBJ2-1; unclear D gene. Germline CDR1 SGHDN, CDR2 FVKESK. The CDR3 loop spans 13 amino acids. Trimming removed 1 base from V and 3 bases from J, with 4 bases in between. The CDR3 coding sequence is TGTGCCAGCAGCCAAGTCCTCTACAATGAGCAGTTCTTC. Its protein product is CASSQVLYNEQFF.

This chain uses TRBV7-6 with TRBJ1-2; 9 nucleotides line up with TRBD1. The ends lost 6 bases at V and 13 bases at J; junction bases unmatched: 18. CDR1 is SGHVS, CDR2 FNYEAQ, per germline. The CDR3 loop spans 15 amino acids. The CDR3 loop is CASSPLTFGTGKGTF. CDR3 coding DNA: TGTGCCAGCAGTCCTCTCACCTTTGGGACAGGGAAGGGCACCTTC.

The chain employs TRBV21-1 and TRBJ1-5. TRBV21-1 is marked as a pseudogene. This CDR3 has 16 residues. CDR3 sequence reads: CASSKGLGGDDQPQHF. In DNA, the CDR3 is TGTGCCAGCAGCAAAGGGTTAGGAGGGGATGATCAGCCCCAGCATTTT.

V and J are TRBV10-2 and TRBJ1-3, with 9 nucleotides matching TRBD1. The CDR3 has 16 amino acids. Germline values: CDR1 WSHSY, CDR2 SAAADI. Trimming removed 4 bases from V and 8 bases from J; junction bases left unmatched: 12. In nucleotides, the CDR3 is TGCGCCAGCAGTGCGATCTCCGGGACAGGGAGGGACACCATATATTTT. Translation gives CASSAISGTGRDTIYF.

This chain joins TRBV6-5 and TRBJ2-3; perhaps TRBD1 as D (6 bases). CDR1 and CDR2 (germline): MNHEY, SVGAGI. Trimming shortened V by 7 bases and J by 3 bases, and 17 bases separated the two germline ends. This CDR3 has 15 residues. The CDR3, as DNA: TGTGCCAGCACCTTACCGGGACACAGAACAGATACGCAGTATTTT. Protein: CASTLPGHRTDTQYF.

The V gene is TRBV5-5, the J gene TRBJ1-2, with D perhaps matching TRBD1 (5 bases). The CDR3 is 14 residues long. Trimming pared 1 base from V and 4 bases from J, leaving 11 bases between. The germline gives CDR1 SGHKS, CDR2 YYEKEE (reference sequence). CDR3 sequence reads: CASSLSRGTYGYTF. DNA of the CDR3: TGTGCCAGCAGCTTGTCTAGGGGAACCTATGGCTACACCTTC.

V usage is TRBV9 and J usage is TRBJ2-1; 9 bases fit TRBD1. Germline CDR1 reads SGDLS; CDR2 reads YYNGEE. This CDR3 region has 16 residues. J lost 6 bases, V lost 0 bases, and 7 bases had no gene match. The CDR3 region is CASSVDGQGMGNEQFF. The CDR3 DNA reads TGTGCCAGCAGCGTAGATGGACAGGGGATGGGCAATGAGCAGTTCTTC.

The genes are TRBV6-6 and TRBJ1-2; 7 bases fit TRBD1. Germline loops: CDR1 MNHNY, CDR2 SVGAGI (reference sequence). V was pared by 7 bases and J by 3 bases, with 8 bases of the junction left unmatched. There are 14 residues in the CDR3. Here the CDR3 reads CASIARDSDYGYTF. The CDR3 DNA sequence: TGTGCCAGCATAGCCCGGGACAGCGACTATGGCTACACCTTC.

This chain joins TRBV5-6 and TRBJ2-1; weak D call: TRBD1 (6 bases). The CDR3 length is 14 residues. Trimming shortened V by 0 bases and J by 7 bases, and 11 bases separated the two germline ends. The V gene's germline CDR1 is SGHDT and CDR2 YYEEEE. CDR3: CASSLEDSRNEQFF. The CDR3 DNA is TGTGCCAGCAGCTTGGAGGACAGTAGAAATGAGCAGTTCTTC.

This clone was counted only a few times. This chain links TRBV10-3 with TRBJ2-7; the D gene is possibly TRBD2 (5 bases). V was cut by 2 bases and J by 0 bases, with 5 bases left in between. The CDR3 spans 13 residues. CDR1 is ENHRY and CDR2 is SYGVKD in the germline V gene. The CDR3 sequence is CAISEGSSYEQYF. The DNA for the CDR3 is TGTGCCATCAGTGAGGGGAGCTCCTACGAGCAGTACTTC.

The chain links TRBV5-1 to TRBJ1-4; weak D call: TRBD1 (5 bases). The CDR3 loop spans 15 amino acids. Trimming took 3 bases from V and 5 from J, leaving 14 bases between them. From germline, CDR1 is SGHRS and CDR2 YFSETQ. The DNA of the CDR3 is TGCGCCAGCAGCTCCTCGGGGGGTCAGAATGAAAAACTGTTTTTT. This encodes CASSSSGGQNEKLFF.

The chain combines TRBV19 with TRBJ1-2; TRBD1 aligns across 9 bases. Losses at the gene ends were 8 bases for V and 6 bases for J; bases not matched to a gene: 19. The CDR3 is 17 amino acids. Germline-derived CDR1 and CDR2 are LNHDA and SQIVND (reference sequence). CDR3 in amino acids: CASFLGTGRSHLDGYTF. In DNA form, the CDR3 reads TGTGCCAGTTTCCTGGGGACAGGGAGGTCTCACCTAGATGGCTACACCTTC.

The chain joins TRBV4-1 to TRBJ1-2; TRBD1 matches 8 bases. Trimming removed 3 bases from V and 7 bases from J; junction bases left unmatched: 13. CDR1 and CDR2 from the germline V gene are MGHRA and YSYEKL. The CDR3 covers 16 residues. The CDR3 spells CASSQKLDRGASGYTF. Here the CDR3 DNA reads TGCGCCAGCAGCCAGAAACTAGACAGGGGAGCGTCTGGCTACACCTTC.

This sequence joins TRBV6-2 or TRBV6-3 and TRBJ1-5; 7 bases match TRBD1. The junction had 8 bases not matched to a gene; V was cut back by 2 bases and J by 1 base. Germline loops: CDR1 MNHEY, CDR2 SVGEGT. This CDR3 comprises 17 residues. CDR3 bases: TGTGCCAGCAGTTACGGCGGAGGGGGCGCGAGCAATCAGCCCCAGCATTTT. Translation: CASSYGGGGASNQPQHF.

For this clone: At one end, the junction sequence differs from germline, possibly due to a read error. This chain joins TRBV27 and TRBJ2-7; 7 positions agree with TRBD1. In germline, CDR1 is MNHEY, CDR2 SMNVEV (reference sequence). This CDR3 has 13 amino acids. The CDR3 DNA reads TGTGCCAGCAGTGAACCGACAGGGTACGGGCAGTACTTC. This encodes CASSEPTGYGQYF.

The chain joins TRBV4-1 to TRBJ2-2; 8 positions agree with TRBD2. The CDR3 is 14 amino acids. The junction had 3 bases not matched to a gene; V was cut back by 5 bases and J by 4 bases. Germline lookup yields CDR1 MGHRA and CDR2 YSYEKL. The CDR3 sequence: CASSGLASTGELFF. The CDR3, as DNA: TGCGCCAGCAGCGGACTAGCAAGCACCGGGGAGCTGTTTTTT.

This chain connects TRBV5-8 to TRBJ1-5; D is undetermined. Germline CDR1 and CDR2: SGHTS and YDEGEE. The CDR3 runs to 13 residues. Deletions cut 6 bases from V and 3 bases from J, with 10 bases between. CDR3 nucleotide sequence: TGTGCCAGCACCGAGATAGTCAATCAGCCCCAGCATTTT. Translated: CASTEIVNQPQHF.

The chain has TRBV28 and TRBJ2-1; 11 bases map to TRBD2. The CDR3 contains 16 residues. Per germline, CDR1 MDHEN and CDR2 SYDVKM. V gave up 7 bases and J gave up 3 bases; unmatched junction bases: 8. The chain's CDR3 is CASTVQTSGVYNEQFF. The CDR3 bases are TGTGCCAGCACCGTCCAGACTAGCGGGGTCTACAATGAGCAGTTCTTC. The whole variable domain, remainder taken from reference TRBV28 and TRBJ2-1, is DVKVTQSSRYLVKRTGEKVFLECVQDMDHENMFWYRQDPGLGLRLIYFSYDVKMKEKGDIPEGYSVSREKKERFSLILESASTNQTSMYLCASTVQTSGVYNEQFFGPGTRLTVL.

V gene TRBV7-9 combines with J gene TRBJ1-4; the D gene is possibly TRBD1 (5 bases). Germline V gene sequence: CDR1 SEHNR, CDR2 FQNEAQ (reference sequence). Trimming took off 3 bases at V and 0 bases at J, with 5 bases between the two ends. The length of the CDR3 is 14 residues. The chain's CDR3 is CASSLGPTNEKLFF. The CDR3 nucleotides read TGTGCCAGCAGCTTGGGGCCAACTAATGAAAAACTGTTTTTT.

The J gene is TRBJ2-1, the V gene TRBV5-1, with 8 bases that match TRBD2. The CDR3 has 13 amino acids. The V gene's germline CDR1 is SGHRS and CDR2 YFSETQ. After removal of 4 bases from V and 8 bases from J, the junction contained 5 bases not matched to a gene. CDR3 coding DNA: TGCGCCAGCAGCGAGCGGACTAGCCATGAGCAGTTCTTC. It codes for CASSERTSHEQFF.

V usage is TRBV19 and J usage is TRBJ1-5; 7 nucleotides line up with TRBD1. J was trimmed by 3 bases and V by 2 bases; bases with no gene match: 7. The CDR3 runs 16 residues. The germline V gene has CDR1 LNHDA and CDR2 SQIVND (reference sequence). This CDR3 is CASSIKLGQLNQPQHF. In DNA form, the CDR3 reads TGTGCCAGTAGTATAAAGTTGGGACAGCTCAATCAGCCCCAGCATTTT.

This chain uses TRBV5-8 with TRBJ1-3; unclear D gene. This CDR3 has 14 residues. V was cut by 4 bases and J by 2 bases, with 10 bases left in between. Germline V lookup: CDR1 SGHTS, CDR2 YDEGEE. For the CDR3, the DNA is TGTGCCAGCAGCCGCTCGGGGACTGGAAACACCATATATTTT. Translated, it gives CASSRSGTGNTIYF.

The V gene is TRBV11-2, the J gene TRBJ2-7; D may be TRBD1 (5 bases). The CDR3 is 13 residues long. Between the trimmed V and J ends, which lost 7 bases and 4 bases, there was a span of 14 bases. From germline, CDR1 is SGHAT and CDR2 FQNNGV. The chain's CDR3 is CASTLQGLYEQYF. The CDR3 bases are TGTGCCAGCACACTCCAGGGTCTGTACGAGCAGTACTTC.

Only a few counts were recorded for this clone. This chain links TRBV10-3 with TRBJ1-1; 9 nucleotides agree with TRBD1. Unmatched junction bases numbered 1, after V lost 8 bases and J lost 0 bases. Germline V gives CDR1 ENHRY, CDR2 SYGVKD. The CDR3 has 13 amino acids. CDR3 region: CAIGTGMNTEAFF. The DNA for the CDR3 is TGTGCCATCGGGACAGGGATGAACACTGAAGCTTTCTTT.